This entry is about one TCR beta chain. Its matching antigen is unknown. Germline is not matched at one junction end, which may reflect a read error. RNA was extracted from bulk tissue without any cell sorting. The sample originates from a study of tumor and adjacent non-tumor tissue in lung cancer. Per germline, CDR1 SQVTM and CDR2 ANQGSEA. CDR3 length equals 14 residues. Study results and caveats: Significantly higher TCR diversity was found in tumor than normal lung.

TCRbeta libraries were built with three rounds of nested PCR, modified from ARM-PCR. TCRdb reprocessed the multiplex PCR reads with MiXCR, giving one entry per CDR3 protein. Among tens of thousands of distinct CDR3 sequences listed, roughly 70% were seen once. This receptor was identified in a man aged 60 to 75 with non-small cell lung cancer. Sequencing was carried out using lung tumor tissue. The gene calls are TRBV29-1 and TRBJ2-5, with 7 bases matching TRBD2. The CDR3 DNA follows: TGCAGCGTTGATGAGGGAGGGTACCTAGAGACTCAGTACTTC. It translates to CSVDEGGYLETQYF. The full variable domain, in which reference TRBV29-1 and TRBJ2-5 provide the parts outside the CDR3, is SAVISQKPSRDICQRGTSLTIQCQVDSQVTMMFWYRQQPGQSLTLIATANQGSEATYESGFVIDKFPISRPNLTFSTLTVSNMSPEDSSIYLCSVDEGGYLETQYFGPGTRLLVL.